In this sample, the clone carrying this TCR beta chain turned up many times. The CDR3 length is 16 residues. V was cut by 1 base and J by 0 bases, with 10 bases left in between. Germline CDR1 is LGHDT and CDR2 is YNNKEL (reference sequence). This entry is derived from a study of low-dose radiotherapy and immunotherapy resistance in tumors. Alpha- and beta-chain coverage of first-strand cDNA came from TRAV- and TRBV-specific primers. PCR amplification of the TCRs was performed with Phusion for 15 to 25 PCR cycles, and it relied on a constant-region primer together with a V-primer adapter. Each CDR3 protein is one row after TCRdb ran MiXCR on the reads. The table shows fewer than 90,000 distinct CDR3 sequences, with 31% occurring only once. The time point here: before trial treatment.

Sequences were derived from PBMCs, sampled before treatment. J is TRBJ2-1 and V is TRBV3-1; the D is unclear. The TCR comes from a female donor with ovarian cancer. The CDR3 region has the DNA TGTGCCAGCAGCCAAGCCCGGTCGAGCTCCTACAATGAGCAGTTCTTC. Its translation is CASSQARSSSYNEQFF.